The T cell receptor beta chain described here comes from a study of cytomegalovirus exposure and HLA in healthy donors. Trimming at V came to 3 bases and at J to 2 bases, leaving 4 bases not matched to a gene. The V gene's germline CDR1 is SGHTA and CDR2 FQGNSA. The CDR3 runs 15 residues. Details on this clone: No antigen is known for it.

Study findings and constraints: According to reports, the classifier identified cytomegalovirus status with high specificity and sensitivity. The listing of 150 to 200 TCR beta chains classed them as cytomegalovirus-associated.

Here immunoSEQ multiplex PCR was the method, and the copy in TCRdb shows in-frame clones only, minus some. The sample shows about 200,000 clones, around 84% of them seen only once. The specimen sequenced was PBMCs. This clonotype originated in a woman aged 25 to 39 in good health and CMV-seropositive. The rearrangement links TRBV7-2 to TRBJ2-1; 7 nucleotides agree with TRBD2. Here the CDR3 reads CASSLGGRTYNEQFF. The CDR3 DNA follows: TGTGCCAGCAGCTTGGGCGGGAGAACCTACAATGAGCAGTTCTTC.